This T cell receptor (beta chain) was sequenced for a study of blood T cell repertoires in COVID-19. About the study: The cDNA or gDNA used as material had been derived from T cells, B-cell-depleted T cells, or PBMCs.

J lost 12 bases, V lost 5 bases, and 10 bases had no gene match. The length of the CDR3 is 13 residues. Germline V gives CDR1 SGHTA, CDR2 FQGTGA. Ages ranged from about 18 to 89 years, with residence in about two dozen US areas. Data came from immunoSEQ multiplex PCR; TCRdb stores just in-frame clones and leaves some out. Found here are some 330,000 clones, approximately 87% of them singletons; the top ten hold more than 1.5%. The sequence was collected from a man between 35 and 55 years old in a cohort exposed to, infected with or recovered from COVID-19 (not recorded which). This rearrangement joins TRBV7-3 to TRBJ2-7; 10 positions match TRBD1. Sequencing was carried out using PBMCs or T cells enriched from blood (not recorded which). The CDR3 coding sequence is TGTGCCAGCAGCCCGTCCCGGACAGGGGGTAGGTACTTC. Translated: CASSPSRTGGRYF.